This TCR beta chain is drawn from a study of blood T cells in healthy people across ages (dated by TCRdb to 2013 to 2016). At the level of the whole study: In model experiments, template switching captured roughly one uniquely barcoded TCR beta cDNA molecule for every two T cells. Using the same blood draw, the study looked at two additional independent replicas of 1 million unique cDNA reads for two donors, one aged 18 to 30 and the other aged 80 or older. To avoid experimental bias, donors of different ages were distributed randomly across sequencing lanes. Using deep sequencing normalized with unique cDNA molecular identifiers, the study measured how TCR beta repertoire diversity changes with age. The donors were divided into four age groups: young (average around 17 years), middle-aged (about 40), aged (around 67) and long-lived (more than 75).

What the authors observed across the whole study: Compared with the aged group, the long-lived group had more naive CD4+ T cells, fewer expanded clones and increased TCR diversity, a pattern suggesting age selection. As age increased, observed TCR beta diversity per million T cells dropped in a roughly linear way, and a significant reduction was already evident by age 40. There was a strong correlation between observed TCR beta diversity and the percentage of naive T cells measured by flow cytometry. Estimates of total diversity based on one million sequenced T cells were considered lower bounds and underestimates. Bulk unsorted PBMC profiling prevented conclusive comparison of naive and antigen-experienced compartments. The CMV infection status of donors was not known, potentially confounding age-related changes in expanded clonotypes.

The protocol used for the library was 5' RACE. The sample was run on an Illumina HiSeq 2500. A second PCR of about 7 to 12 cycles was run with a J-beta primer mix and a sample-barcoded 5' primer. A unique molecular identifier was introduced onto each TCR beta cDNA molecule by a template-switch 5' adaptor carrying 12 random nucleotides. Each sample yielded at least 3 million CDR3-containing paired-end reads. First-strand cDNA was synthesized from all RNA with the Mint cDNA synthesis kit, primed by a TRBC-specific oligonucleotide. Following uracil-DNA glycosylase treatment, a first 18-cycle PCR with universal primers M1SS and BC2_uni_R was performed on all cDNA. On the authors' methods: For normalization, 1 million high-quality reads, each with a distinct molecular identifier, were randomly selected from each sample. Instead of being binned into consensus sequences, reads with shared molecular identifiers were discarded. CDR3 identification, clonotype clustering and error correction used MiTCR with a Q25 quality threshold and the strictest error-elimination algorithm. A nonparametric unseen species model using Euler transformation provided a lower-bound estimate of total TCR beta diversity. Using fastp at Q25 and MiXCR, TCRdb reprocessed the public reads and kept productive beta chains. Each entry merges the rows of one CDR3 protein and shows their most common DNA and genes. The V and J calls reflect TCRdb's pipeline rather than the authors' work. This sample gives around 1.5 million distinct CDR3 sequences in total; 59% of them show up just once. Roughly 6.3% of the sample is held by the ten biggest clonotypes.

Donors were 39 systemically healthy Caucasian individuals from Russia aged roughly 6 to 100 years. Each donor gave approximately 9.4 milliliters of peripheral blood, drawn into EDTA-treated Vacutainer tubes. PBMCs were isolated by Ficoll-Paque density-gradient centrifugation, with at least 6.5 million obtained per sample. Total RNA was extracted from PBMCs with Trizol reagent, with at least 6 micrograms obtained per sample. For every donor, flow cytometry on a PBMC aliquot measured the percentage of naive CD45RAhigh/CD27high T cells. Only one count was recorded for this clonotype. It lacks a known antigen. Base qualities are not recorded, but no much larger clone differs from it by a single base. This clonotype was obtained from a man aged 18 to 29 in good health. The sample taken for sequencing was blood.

The DNA sequence follows: TGCAGTGCTAGAGATCTCGGGGAAAGGGTGAACACTGAAGCTTTCTTT. Its product reads: CSARDLGERVNTEAFF. Recombination linked TRBV20-1 to TRBJ1-1; no D segment can be confidently identified. Sequences DFQATT (CDR1) and SNEGSKA (CDR2) are obtained from the germline V gene (reference sequence). Its CDR3 holds 16 amino acids, cysteine through phenylalanine. Kept here is only the CDR3 DNA, which spans 48 bases and is read in frame from base 1. V is pared back by 0 bases and J by 0 bases, with 14 bases lying between the germline termini.